The entry that follows covers one TCR beta chain sequence. It lacks a known antigen. Qualities for individual bases were not recorded, and no much larger clone is one base off. Moderately to severely active disease, a Clinical Activity Score of at least 3, a NOSPECS grade of at least 4, and a duration under 3 months were present in ophthalmopathy patients. Patients with uncontrolled infections, other autoimmune diseases, pregnancy or lactation were excluded. Clinical symptoms, serum thyroxine and TRAb, thyroid ultrasound, and orbital computed tomography formed the basis for the diagnoses. PBMCs were isolated from about 9.1 ml of fresh peripheral blood by Ficoll-Paque density gradient centrifugation. Total RNA was extracted with Trizol reagent, and quality was checked on an Agilent 2100 Bioanalyzer. These data are taken from a study of T cells in Graves' hyperthyroidism and ophthalmopathy (dated by TCRdb to about 2019). As for the study more broadly: Peripheral blood samples were taken at the time of initial diagnosis, prior to any treatment. To identify TCR V-J signatures that set the groups apart, the researchers used a discovery cohort of roughly 100 patients, made up of roughly 40 with Graves' ophthalmopathy and 57 with stable Graves' hyperthyroidism. Prospective prediction of ophthalmopathy was tested in an independent validation cohort consisting of roughly 19 hyperthyroidism patients and approximately 16 patients who later progressed to ophthalmopathy. The 95 to 100 discovery patients were divided at random into training and test sets in a 7:3 ratio. In about 6 Graves' hyperthyroidism patients, the study also compared T-cell repertoires from thyroid tissue with T-cell repertoires from blood. After blood sampling, hyperthyroidism patients were treated with methimazole at a starting dose of 30 mg daily, and ophthalmopathy patients were treated with high-dose intravenous methylprednisolone. According to the paper, TCR Vbeta CDR3 sequencing was carried out on 120 to 150 peripheral blood samples, which came from more than 40 ophthalmopathy, 75 or so hyperthyroidism and about 17 progressor patients.

TCR beta CDR3 regions were amplified from RNA transcripts. A first-round RT-PCR of the TCR CDR3 used the HTBI primer set with the Qiagen OneStep RT-PCR kit. A second multiplex PCR round built the libraries, followed by size selection and purification. The libraries were sequenced on an Illumina HiSeq2000 using paired-end 100 bp reads. The original methods were these. SOAPnuke was used to process the raw data, throwing out any read that contained adapters or uncalled bases, had a mean Phred below 15, or lacked an exact constant-primer or identifier match. COPE v1.2.5 was used to merge the high-quality paired reads, and each unique nucleotide sequence was defined as a clonotype. Clonotypes were aligned to IMGT TRBV, TRBD and TRBJ reference segments using MiTCR v1.1. The analysis was restricted to V-J combinations with a frequency above 0.0001, which together covered 98% to 99.2% of the repertoires. The TCS score was defined as the ratio of F50 (clonal expansion) to E x V (chaos), calculated using BLOSUM62-based TCRdist between CDR3 peptides within each V-J. Welch's t-statistics and random forest reduced 450 to 600 V-J features to some 14, which were used in a naive Bayes classifier (R e1071). TCRdb reran the public reads through fastp at Q25 and MiXCR, keeping productive beta chains. Under each unique CDR3 protein, matching rows form one entry showing the most common genes and DNA. The V and J calls shown here were made by TCRdb, not taken from the authors' results. The sample yields 450,000 to 550,000 distinct CDR3 sequences; around a quarter were counted once. Around 11% of the sample lies in the top ten.

V lost 5 bases and J lost 8 bases; the stretch between them is 19 bases long. Taken from the germline V gene, the CDR1 and CDR2 loops are MDHEN and SYDVKM. The CDR3, cysteine through phenylalanine, is 15 amino acids long. Only CDR3 DNA remains: 45 bases, in frame from the first base. Broader findings and caveats from the paper: Most expanded thyroid clonotypes (frequency above 0.001) were also found in blood, which suggests that blood repertoires may mirror thyroid immune responses. In validation, the model predicted progression to ophthalmopathy with approximately 70% sensitivity and around 72% specificity, a median of 6.5 months before onset. No statistical method was used to set the sample size in advance, and investigators knew the group allocation. Ophthalmopathy was separated from stable hyperthyroidism by a 13 V-J signature model, with roughly 88% sensitivity and approximately 81% specificity obtained in cross-validation and 80%/75% obtained in testing.

The chain uses TRBV28 and TRBJ1-3; too little of a D gene remains to name it. This clonotype was sampled from a woman younger than 45 with Graves' ophthalmopathy. Source material: blood. CDR3 protein: CASSPPGRLRDTIYF. DNA sequence: TGTGCCAGCAGTCCACCGGGTCGGCTTAGGGACACCATATATTTT.